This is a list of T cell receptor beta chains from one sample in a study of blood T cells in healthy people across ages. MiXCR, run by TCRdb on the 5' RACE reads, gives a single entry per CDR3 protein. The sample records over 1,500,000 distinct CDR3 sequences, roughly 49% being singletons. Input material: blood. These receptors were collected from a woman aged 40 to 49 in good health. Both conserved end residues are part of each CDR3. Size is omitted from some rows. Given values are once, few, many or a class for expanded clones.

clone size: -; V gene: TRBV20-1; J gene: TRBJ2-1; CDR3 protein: CSAAGFSGGIVYNEQFF
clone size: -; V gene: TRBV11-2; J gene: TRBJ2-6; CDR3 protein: CASSSLAGSSGANVLTF
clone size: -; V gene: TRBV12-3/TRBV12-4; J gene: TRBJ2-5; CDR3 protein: CASSPPTSGSGETQYF
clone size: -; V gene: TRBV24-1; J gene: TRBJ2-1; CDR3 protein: CTTSGGLGNEQFF
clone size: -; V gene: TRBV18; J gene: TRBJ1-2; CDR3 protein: CASSPGTGGAWGYTF
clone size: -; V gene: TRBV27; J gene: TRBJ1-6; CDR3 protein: CASSPGQGPNSPLHF
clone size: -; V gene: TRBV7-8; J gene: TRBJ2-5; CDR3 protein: CASTFRGVAGVETQYF
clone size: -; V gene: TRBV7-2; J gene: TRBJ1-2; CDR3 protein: CASSSTRAQGYGYTF
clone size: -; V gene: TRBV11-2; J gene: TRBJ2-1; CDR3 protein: CASTQTGKAYNEQFF
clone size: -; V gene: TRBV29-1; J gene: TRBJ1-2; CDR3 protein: CSVEEGSINYGYTF
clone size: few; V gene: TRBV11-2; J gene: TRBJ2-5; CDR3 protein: CASSLGALGTGSGETQYF
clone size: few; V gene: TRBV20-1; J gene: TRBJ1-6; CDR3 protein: CSATEGEFNSPLHF
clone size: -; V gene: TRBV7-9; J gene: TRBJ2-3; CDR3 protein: CASSSGGLAGSTDTQYF
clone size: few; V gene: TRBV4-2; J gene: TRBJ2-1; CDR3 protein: CASSQKTGTGWNEQFF
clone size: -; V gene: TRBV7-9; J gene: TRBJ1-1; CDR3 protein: CASSYTGGSGTEAFF
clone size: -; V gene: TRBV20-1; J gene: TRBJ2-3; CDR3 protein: CSARDMGWGVGSGGTDTQYF
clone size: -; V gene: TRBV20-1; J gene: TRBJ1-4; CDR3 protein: CSARGGTAYNEKLFF
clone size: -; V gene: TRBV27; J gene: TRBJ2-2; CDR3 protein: CASSLRQHPTYNTGELFF
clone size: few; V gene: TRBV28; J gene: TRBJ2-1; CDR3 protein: CASIGLAGGIEQFF
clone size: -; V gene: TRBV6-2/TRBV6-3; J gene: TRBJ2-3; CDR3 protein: CASSYSSGPGDTQYF
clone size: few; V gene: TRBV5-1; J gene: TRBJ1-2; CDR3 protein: CASSLGPAASYGYTF
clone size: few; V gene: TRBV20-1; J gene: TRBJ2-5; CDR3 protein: CSARMRGGETQYF
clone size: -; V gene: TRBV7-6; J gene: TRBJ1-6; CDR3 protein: CASSQTVPPNNSPLHF
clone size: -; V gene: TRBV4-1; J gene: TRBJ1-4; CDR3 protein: CASSQDSGSTNEKLFF
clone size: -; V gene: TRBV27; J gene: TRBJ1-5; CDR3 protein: CASSVSVGQPQHF
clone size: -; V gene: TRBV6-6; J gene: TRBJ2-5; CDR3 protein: CASRPGQGQETQYF
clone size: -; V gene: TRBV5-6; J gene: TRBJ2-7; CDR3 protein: CASSFWTGLSYEQYF
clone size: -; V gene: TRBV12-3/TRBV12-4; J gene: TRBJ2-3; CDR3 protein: CASSFLLAVSTDTQYF
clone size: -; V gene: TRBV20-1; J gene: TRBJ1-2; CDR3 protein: CSARTASNYGYTF
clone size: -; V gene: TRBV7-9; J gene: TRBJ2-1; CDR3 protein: CASRPGGYWSYNEQFF
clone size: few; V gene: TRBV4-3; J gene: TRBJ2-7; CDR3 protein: CASSPRDSLSSYEQYF
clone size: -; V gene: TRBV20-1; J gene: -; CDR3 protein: CSAREWAGEAYEQYF
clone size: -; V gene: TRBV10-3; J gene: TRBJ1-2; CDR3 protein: CAISVTGGVNGYTF